This entry concerns a single T cell receptor (beta chain). Its cognate antigen has yet to be identified. Base quality data are lacking; no much larger clone is found one base away. Libraries were constructed by the immunoSEQ multiplex PCR assay. Held by TCRdb, this immuneACCESS table contains in-frame sequences only and omits some clones. Under half of the omission traces to an unresolved V gene where checked; the cause of the rest is unknown. This sample holds tens of thousands of clones; 70% to 90% were observed only once. Over 3% of the sample is taken by the ten largest. These data come from a study of chemoradiotherapy in HPV16-positive cancers (dated by TCRdb to the early 2020s). Context from the whole study: Candidate HPV-specific T-cell clones and common TCR motifs were defined through functional T-cell assays on cells from two HPV16-positive patients. The candidate HPV-specific TCRs and motifs were subsequently tracked in TCR repertoires obtained from approximately 91 patients with HPV-related cancers. Whether T-cell immunity against the HPV oncoproteins E6 and E7 changes during chemoradiotherapy and whether survival is affected by this immunity were examined in the study. The research as a whole found: Expansion of candidate HPV-specific clones and E7-related TCR motifs was observed in the tumor microenvironment during treatment, whereas no such expansion was observed for non-HPV-specific T cells. The survival association was reported for HPV16-positive patients, and the functional definition of HPV-specific T cells was derived from only a couple of HPV16-positive patients. In HPV16-positive patients, expansion of HPV-responsive T cells during chemoradiotherapy was associated with improved recurrence-free survival.

Reading the germline V gene gives CDR1 SGHVS and CDR2 FQNEAQ. The trim is 5 bases for V and 0 bases for J, with a gap of 8 bases between the germline ends. The CDR3 has 14 amino acids, counting the end cysteine and phenylalanine. Of all the DNA, just the CDR3 is kept, 42 bases in frame from base 1. Repertoires were sampled repeatedly over the course of chemoradiotherapy so that clonal expansion in the tumor microenvironment could be followed. The source is a human donor with HPV-associated anogenital cancer. The chain uses TRBV7-8 and TRBJ1-5; matching of 5 bases hints at TRBD1 as the D gene. The sample here was blood, taken from a patient who underwent chemoradiotherapy. The nucleotides read TGTGCCAGCAGCGGGGGTTATAGCAATCAGCCCCAGCATTTT. This gives the protein CASSGGYSNQPQHF. Reference TRBV7-8 and TRBJ1-5 proteins supply the regions before and after the CDR3; the full variable domain is: GAGVSQSPRYKVAKRGQDVALRCDPISGHVSLFWYQQALGQGPEFLTYFQNEAQLDKSGLPSDRFFAERPEGSVSTLKIQRTQQEDSAVYLCASSGGYSNQPQHFGDGTRLSIL.